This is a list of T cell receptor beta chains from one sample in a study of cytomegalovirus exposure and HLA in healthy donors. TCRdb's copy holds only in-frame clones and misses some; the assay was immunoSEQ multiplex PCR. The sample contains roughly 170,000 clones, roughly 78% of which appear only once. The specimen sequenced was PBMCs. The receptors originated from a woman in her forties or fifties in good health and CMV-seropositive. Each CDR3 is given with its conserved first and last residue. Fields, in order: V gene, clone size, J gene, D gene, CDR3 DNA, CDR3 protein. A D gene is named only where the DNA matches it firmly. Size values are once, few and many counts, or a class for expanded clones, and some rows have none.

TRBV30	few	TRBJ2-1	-	TGTGCCTGGAGGCAGGCAGACAATGAGCAGTTCTTC	CAWRQADNEQFF
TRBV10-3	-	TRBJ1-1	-	TGTGCCATCAACGGGAATAGGAACACTGAAGCTTTCTTT	CAINGNRNTEAFF
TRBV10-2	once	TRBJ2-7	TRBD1	TGCGCCAGCCTTCGGACAGGGGGGTCCTACGAGCAGTACTTC	CASLRTGGSYEQYF
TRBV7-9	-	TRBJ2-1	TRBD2	TGTGCCAGCAGCCCGGGGGGGGGTGATTGGCACTACAATGAGCAGTTCTTC	CASSPGGGDWHYNEQFF
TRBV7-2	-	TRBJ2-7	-	TGTGCCAGCAGCTTTAAGGGGGGGCCGGGGGAGCAGTACTTC	CASSFKGGPGEQYF
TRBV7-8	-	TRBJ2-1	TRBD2	TGTGCCAGCAGCTTAGCGGGGGTAGCGGGGGTCAATGAGCAGTTCTTC	CASSLAGVAGVNEQFF
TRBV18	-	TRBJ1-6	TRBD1	TGTGCCAGCTCACCTAACGGAGTCAGGGGGAGCTCACCCCTCCACTTT	CASSPNGVRGSSPLHF
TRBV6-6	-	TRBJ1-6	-	TGTGCCAGCAGTTACTCCCCAGGATCGAATTCACCCCTCCACTTT	CASSYSPGSNSPLHF
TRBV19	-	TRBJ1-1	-	TGTGCCAGTAGTAAGCCCTTGAACACTGAAGCTTTCTTT	CASSKPLNTEAFF
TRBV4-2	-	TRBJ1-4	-	TGTGCCAGCAGCGTACCACAAAATGAAAAACTGTTTTTT	CASSVPQNEKLFF
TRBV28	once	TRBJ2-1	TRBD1	TGTGCCAGCAGTTTAGGGACAGGGGTTTGGAATGAGCAGTTCTTC	CASSLGTGVWNEQFF
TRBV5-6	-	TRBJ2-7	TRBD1	TGTGCCAGCAGCTGGGACAGGACCTACGAGCAGTACTTC	CASSWDRTYEQYF
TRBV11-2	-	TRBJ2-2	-	TGTGCCAGCAGCCTCGTACGGGAGAACACCGGGGAGCTGTTTTTT	CASSLVRENTGELFF
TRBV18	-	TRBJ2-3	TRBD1	TGTGCCAGCTCACCACTGCCAGGGGGTAGGACAGATACGCAGTATTTT	CASSPLPGGRTDTQYF
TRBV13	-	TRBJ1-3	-	TGTGCCAGCAGCCCCGGGGAGGTCTCTGGAAACACCATATATTTT	CASSPGEVSGNTIYF
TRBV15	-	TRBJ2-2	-	TGTGCCACCAGCAGAGCCTCCGGGGAGCTGTTTTTT	CATSRASGELFF
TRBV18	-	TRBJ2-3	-	TGTGCCAGCTCACCTTACACAGATACGCAGTATTTT	CASSPYTDTQYF
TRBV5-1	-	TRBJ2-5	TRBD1	TGCGCCAGCAGCCGGGGGACAGGGGTTCAAGAGACCCAGTACTTC	CASSRGTGVQETQYF
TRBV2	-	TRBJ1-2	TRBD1	TGTGCCAGTATACCGGGACAGGGGGGGGACTATGGCTACACCTTC	CASIPGQGGDYGYTF
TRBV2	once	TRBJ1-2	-	TGTGCCAGCAGTCTCCCTGCAGGGGCCGTCCGCTATGGCTACACCTTC	CASSLPAGAVRYGYTF
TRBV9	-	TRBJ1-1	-	TGTGCCAGCAGCGTAGTGGCAAACACTGAAGCTTTCTTT	CASSVVANTEAFF
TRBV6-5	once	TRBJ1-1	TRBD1	TGTGCCAGCAGTGGGCAGGGGGCTGAAGCTTTCTTT	CASSGQGAEAFF
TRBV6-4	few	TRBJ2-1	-	TGTGCCAGCAGTATCGGACTGGGGTGGGGGCAGTTCTTC	CASSIGLGWGQFF
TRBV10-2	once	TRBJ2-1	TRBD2	TGCGCCAGCACGGAGCTAGCGGGAATCCACAATGAGCAGTTCTTC	CASTELAGIHNEQFF
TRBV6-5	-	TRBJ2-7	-	TGTGCCAGCAGCCGAGACAGGAGCTCCTACGAGCAGTACTTC	CASSRDRSSYEQYF
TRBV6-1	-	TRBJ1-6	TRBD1	TGTGCCAGCAGTGGGGGACAGGGAAATTCACCCCTCCACTTT	CASSGGQGNSPLHF
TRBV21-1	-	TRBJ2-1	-	TGTGCCAGCAGCAGCCCCTCTAAAAGACAGGGGCCCCCCGTAAATGAGCAGTTCTTC	CASSSPSKRQGPPVNEQFF
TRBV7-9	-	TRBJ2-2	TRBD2	TGTGCCAGCAGCCCACTAGCGGCCAACACCGGGGAGCTGTTTTTT	CASSPLAANTGELFF
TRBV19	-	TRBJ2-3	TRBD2	TGTGCCAGTAGTATATCCCCACTAGCGGGGGGCCACCGAGATACGCAGTATTTT	CASSISPLAGGHRDTQYF
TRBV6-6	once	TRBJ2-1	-	TGTGCCAGCCTGACACTCAATGAGCAGTTCTTC	CASLTLNEQFF
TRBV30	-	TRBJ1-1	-	TGTGCCTGGGGTCAACGGGCTGAAGCTTTCTTT	CAWGQRAEAFF
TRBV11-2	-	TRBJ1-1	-	TGTGCCAGCAGCGCCCAAATGGTGGCCAACACTGAAGCTTTCTTT	CASSAQMVANTEAFF
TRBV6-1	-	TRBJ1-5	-	TGTGCCAGCAGTGAAGTGGCTAGAGGCCTTAATCAGCCCCAGCATTTT	CASSEVARGLNQPQHF
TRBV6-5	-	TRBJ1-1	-	TGTGCCAGCAGTTCCTCCTTTGCTAGCATGAACACTGAAGCTTTCTTT	CASSSSFASMNTEAFF
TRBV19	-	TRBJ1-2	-	TGTGCCAGCCTGACTGAGTATGGCTACACCTTC	CASLTEYGYTF
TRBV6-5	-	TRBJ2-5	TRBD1	TGTGCCAGCAGAAGACAGGGGAGGGAGACCCAGTACTTC	CASRRQGRETQYF